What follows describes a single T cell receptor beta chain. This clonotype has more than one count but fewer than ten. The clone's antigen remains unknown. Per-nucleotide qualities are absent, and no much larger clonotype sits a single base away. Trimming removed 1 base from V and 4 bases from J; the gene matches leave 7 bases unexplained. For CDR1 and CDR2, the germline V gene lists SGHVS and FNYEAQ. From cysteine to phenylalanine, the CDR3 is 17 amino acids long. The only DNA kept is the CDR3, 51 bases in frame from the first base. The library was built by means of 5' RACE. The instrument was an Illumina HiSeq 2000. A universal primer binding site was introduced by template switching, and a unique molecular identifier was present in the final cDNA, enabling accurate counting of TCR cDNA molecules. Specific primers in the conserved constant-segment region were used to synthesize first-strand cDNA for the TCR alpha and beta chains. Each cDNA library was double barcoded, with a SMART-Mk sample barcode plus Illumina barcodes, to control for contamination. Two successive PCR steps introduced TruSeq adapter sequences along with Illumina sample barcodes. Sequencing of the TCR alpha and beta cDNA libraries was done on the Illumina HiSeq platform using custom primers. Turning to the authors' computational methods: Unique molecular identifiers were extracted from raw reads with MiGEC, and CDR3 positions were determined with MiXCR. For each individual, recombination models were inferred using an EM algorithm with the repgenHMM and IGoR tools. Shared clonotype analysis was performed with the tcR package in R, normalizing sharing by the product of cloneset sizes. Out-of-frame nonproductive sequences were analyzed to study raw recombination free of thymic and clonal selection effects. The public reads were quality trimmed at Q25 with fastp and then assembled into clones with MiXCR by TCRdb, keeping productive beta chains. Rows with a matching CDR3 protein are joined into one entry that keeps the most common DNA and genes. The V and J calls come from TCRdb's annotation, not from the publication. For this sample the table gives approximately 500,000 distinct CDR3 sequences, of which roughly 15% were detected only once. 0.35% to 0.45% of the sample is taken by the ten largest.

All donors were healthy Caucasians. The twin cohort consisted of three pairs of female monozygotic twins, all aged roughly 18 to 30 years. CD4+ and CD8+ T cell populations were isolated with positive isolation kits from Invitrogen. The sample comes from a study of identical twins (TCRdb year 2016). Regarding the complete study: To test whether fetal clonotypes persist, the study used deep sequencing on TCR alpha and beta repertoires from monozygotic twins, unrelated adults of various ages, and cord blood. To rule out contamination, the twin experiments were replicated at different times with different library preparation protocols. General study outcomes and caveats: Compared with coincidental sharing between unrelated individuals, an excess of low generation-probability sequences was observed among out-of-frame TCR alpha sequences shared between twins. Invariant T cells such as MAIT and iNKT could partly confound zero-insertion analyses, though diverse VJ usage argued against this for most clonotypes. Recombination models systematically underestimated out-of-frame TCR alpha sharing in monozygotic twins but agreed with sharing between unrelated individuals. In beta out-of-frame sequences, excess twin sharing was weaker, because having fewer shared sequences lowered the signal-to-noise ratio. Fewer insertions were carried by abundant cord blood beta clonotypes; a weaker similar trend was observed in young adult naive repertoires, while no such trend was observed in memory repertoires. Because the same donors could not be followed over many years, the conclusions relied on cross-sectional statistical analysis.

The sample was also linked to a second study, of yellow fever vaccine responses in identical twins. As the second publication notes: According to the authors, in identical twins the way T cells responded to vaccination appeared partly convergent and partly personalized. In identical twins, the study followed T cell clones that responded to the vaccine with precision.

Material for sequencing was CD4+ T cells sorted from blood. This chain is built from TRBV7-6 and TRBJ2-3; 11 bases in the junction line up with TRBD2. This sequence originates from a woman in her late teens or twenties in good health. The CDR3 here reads CASSLGLAGGVADTQYF. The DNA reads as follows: TGTGCCAGCAGCTTAGGTCTAGCGGGGGGTGTAGCAGATACGCAGTATTTT. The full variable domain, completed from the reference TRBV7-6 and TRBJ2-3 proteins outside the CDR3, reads GAGVSQSPRYKVTKRGQDVALRCDPISGHVSLYWYRQALGQGPEFLTYFNYEAQQDKSGLPNDRFSAERPEGSISTLTIQRTEQRDSAMYRCASSLGLAGGVADTQYFGPGTRLTVL.